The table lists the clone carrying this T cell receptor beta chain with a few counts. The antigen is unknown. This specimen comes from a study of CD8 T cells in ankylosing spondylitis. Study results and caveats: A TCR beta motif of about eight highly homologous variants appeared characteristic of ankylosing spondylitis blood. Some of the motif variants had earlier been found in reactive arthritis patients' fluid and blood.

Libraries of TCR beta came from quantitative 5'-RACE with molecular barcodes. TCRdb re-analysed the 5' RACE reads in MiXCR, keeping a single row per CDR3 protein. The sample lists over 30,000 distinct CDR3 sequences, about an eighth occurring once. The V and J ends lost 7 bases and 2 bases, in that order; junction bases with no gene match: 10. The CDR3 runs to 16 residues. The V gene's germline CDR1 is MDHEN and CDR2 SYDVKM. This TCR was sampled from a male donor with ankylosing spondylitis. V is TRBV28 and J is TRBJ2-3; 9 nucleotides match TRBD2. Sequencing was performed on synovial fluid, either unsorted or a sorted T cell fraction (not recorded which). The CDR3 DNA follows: TGTGCCAGCAACCCACGGGCTAGCGGGATCACAGATACGCAGTATTTT. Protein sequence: CASNPRASGITDTQYF.